This T cell receptor (beta chain) was sequenced for a study of T cells in Graves' hyperthyroidism and ophthalmopathy. Looked up from germline, CDR1 is MNHEY and CDR2 is SMNVEV (reference sequence). V was cut by 0 bases and J by 10 bases, with 7 bases left in between. This CDR3 is 13 amino acids long. This clonotype has ten or more counts. The study based diagnoses on clinical symptoms, serum thyroxine and TRAb, thyroid ultrasound and orbital computed tomography. Authors of the study amplified TCR beta CDR3 regions from RNA transcripts. First-round RT-PCR of the TCR CDR3 relied on the HTBI primer set. Each CDR3 protein gets one entry after TCRdb re-called the multiplex PCR reads with MiXCR. The sample has around 350,000 distinct CDR3 sequences, 15% to 17% seen once.

The chain uses TRBV27 and TRBJ1-6; no clear D. This clonotype originated in a woman younger than 30 with Graves' hyperthyroidism that later progressed to Graves' ophthalmopathy. Input material: blood. CDR3 coding DNA: TGTGCCAGCAGTTTATCATCGGGCTCACCCCTCCACTTT. It yields the protein CASSLSSGSPLHF.